The 27 T cell receptor beta chains below all came from one sample that was sequenced in a study of blood T cell repertoires in COVID-19. Here immunoSEQ multiplex PCR was the method, and the copy in TCRdb shows in-frame clones only, minus some. This sample yields some 300,000 clones, of which roughly 86% are seen a single time; over 1% belongs to the top ten. Material for sequencing was peripheral blood. The receptors come from an older man with acute or convalescent COVID-19.

The chain links TRBV4-3 to TRBJ2-1, with 8 nucleotides matching TRBD2. The CDR3 has 17 amino acids. Looked up from germline, CDR1 is LGHNA and CDR2 is YSLEER. The V and J ends lost 0 bases and 8 bases, in that order; junction bases with no gene match: 12. CDR3 DNA: TGCGCCAGCAGCCAAGATCCACGGCTAGCGGGCCCTGATGAGCAGTTCTTC. This encodes CASSQDPRLAGPDEQFF.

CDR3 region: CASSLGGTGGRYGYTF. The CDR3 DNA reads as TGTGCCAGCAGCTTGGGAGGGACAGGGGGAAGGTATGGCTACACCTTC. V usage is TRBV7-2 and J usage is TRBJ1-2; 11 bases match TRBD1. CDR3 length: 16 amino acids. Germline V gene lookup returns CDR1 SGHTA and CDR2 FQGNSA. The V segment lost 3 bases and the J segment 5 bases; nucleotides outside the gene matches: 8.

This chain joins TRBV4-1 and TRBJ1-3, with a weak D call TRBD1 (6 bases). V was clipped by 4 bases and J by 6 bases, with 19 bases between them. This CDR3 has 16 residues. Germline CDR1 reads MGHRA; CDR2 reads YSYEKL. The CDR3 region has the DNA TGCGCCAGCAGCCCCTCTGAAGCCAGGGGTGAAAACACCATATATTTT. Translated, it gives CASSPSEARGENTIYF.

V is TRBV14 and J is TRBJ1-4, with D unresolved. There are 16 residues in the CDR3. Germline V CDR1 and CDR2: SGHDN, FVKESK. Deletions cut 1 base from V and 0 bases from J, with 9 bases between. CDR3: CASSQVQAATNEKLFF. As DNA, the CDR3 is TGTGCCAGCAGCCAAGTTCAGGCCGCAACTAATGAAAAACTGTTTTTT. Variable domain in full (rest from reference TRBV14 and TRBJ1-4): EAGVTQFPSHSVIEKGQTVTLRCDPISGHDNLYWYRRVMGKEIKFLLHFVKESKQDESGMPNNRFLAERTGGTYSTLKVQPAELEDSGVYFCASSQVQAATNEKLFFGSGTQLSVL.

J is TRBJ2-7 and V is TRBV6-6; weak D call: TRBD1 (6 bases). The CDR3 is 13 amino acids. V lost 6 bases to trimming and J lost 3 bases, with 12 bases between them. Germline-derived CDR1 and CDR2 are MNHNY and SVGAGI (reference sequence). DNA for the CDR3: TGTGCCAGCAGATCTGGACAGAACTACGAGCAGTACTTC. Residues: CASRSGQNYEQYF.

This clone has more than one count but fewer than ten. V gene TRBV19 combines with J gene TRBJ2-7, with no clear D. Germline V gives CDR1 LNHDA, CDR2 SQIVND (reference sequence). The V gene lost 3 bases and the J gene lost 7 bases, with 13 bases spanning the gap. The CDR3 consists of 13 residues. The CDR3 reads CASSIQATYEQYF. The CDR3 DNA reads as TGTGCCAGTAGTATCCAGGCTACGTATGAGCAGTACTTC. The entire variable domain, with the rest obtained from reference TRBV19 and TRBJ2-7, is as follows: DGGITQSPKYLFRKEGQNVTLSCEQNLNHDAMYWYRQDPGQGLRLIYYSQIVNDFQKGDIAEGYSVSREKKESFPLTVTSAQKNPTAFYLCASSIQATYEQYFGPGTRLTVT.

The chain links TRBV6-5 to TRBJ2-1, with D perhaps TRBD1 (6 bases). V lost 9 bases, J lost 4 bases, and 19 bases lay in between. The CDR3 has 15 residues. Germline V lookup: CDR1 MNHEY, CDR2 SVGAGI. The DNA for the CDR3 is TGTGCCAGTCGCAGAGGGGGACATAGTTACAATGAGCAGTTCTTC. This translates into CASRRGGHSYNEQFF.

The V gene is TRBV5-1, the J gene TRBJ2-1; 10 positions match TRBD2. CDR3 length: 16 amino acids. V was pared by 0 bases and J by 3 bases, with 3 bases of the junction left unmatched. Germline assignment: CDR1 SGHRS and CDR2 YFSETQ. The CDR3 loop reads CASSLEGTSDYNEQFF. The CDR3, as DNA: TGCGCCAGCAGCTTGGAGGGGACTAGCGACTACAATGAGCAGTTCTTC.

The V gene is TRBV9, the J gene TRBJ1-2, with TRBD1 matching over 7 bases. Per the germline V gene, CDR1 is SGDLS and CDR2 is YYNGEE. The CDR3 has 16 residues. Trimming cost V 0 bases and J 4 bases; bases outside gene matches: 9. CDR3 residues: CASSVAHRGEVYGYTF. The CDR3 DNA follows: TGTGCCAGCAGCGTAGCCCACAGGGGAGAGGTCTATGGCTACACCTTC.

This rearrangement joins TRBV3-1 (or the pseudogene TRBV3-2) to TRBJ2-1; D possibly corresponds to TRBD2 (5 bases). V was clipped by 5 bases and J by 9 bases, with 11 bases between them. The CDR3 is 12 amino acids. Germline V gene lookup returns CDR1 LGHDT and CDR2 YNNKEL (reference sequence). The CDR3 protein is CASSSGSGEQFF. The CDR3 DNA is TGTGCCAGCAGCTCGGGGTCGGGTGAGCAGTTCTTC.

This sequence joins TRBV11-3 and TRBJ2-1; 7 nucleotides agree with TRBD1. The CDR3 is 15 residues long. J was trimmed by 3 bases and V by 5 bases; bases with no gene match: 7. Germline V gives CDR1 SGHNT, CDR2 YENEEA. In DNA, the CDR3 is TGTGCCAGCAGCCCAACAGGGGACCGCTACAATGAGCAGTTCTTC. Its protein product is CASSPTGDRYNEQFF.

On this clone: This sample also contains other DNA sequences that code for the same CDR3. The chain employs TRBV19 and TRBJ1-5; D uncertain. CDR3 length: 14 amino acids. Looked up from germline, CDR1 is LNHDA and CDR2 is SQIVND (reference sequence). The germline V and J ends were trimmed by 3 bases and 4 bases, with 10 bases remaining between them. The CDR3 DNA sequence: TGTGCCAGTAGTATCTACCGCGAGAATCAGCCCCAGCATTTT. Translated, it gives CASSIYRENQPQHF.

The chain carries TRBV29-1 and TRBJ2-7, with 15 bases that match TRBD2. V shed 5 bases and J 4 bases; nucleotides not matched to a gene: 6. This CDR3 spans 15 amino acids. CDR1 is SQVTM, CDR2 ANQGSEA, per germline. The CDR3 is CSVRTSGRAPYEQYF. The CDR3, as DNA: TGCAGCGTTCGGACTAGCGGGAGGGCCCCGTACGAGCAGTACTTC.

V and J are TRBV11-2 and TRBJ2-1; 8 nucleotides agree with TRBD2. The CDR3 sequence is 15 residues long. The trim removed 1 base at V and 9 bases at J, leaving 8 bases unmatched. Germline lookup yields CDR1 SGHAT and CDR2 FQNNGV. The CDR3 reads CASSLGGTRRREQFF. In nucleotides, the CDR3 is TGTGCCAGCAGCTTAGGCGGGACTAGGAGGCGTGAGCAGTTCTTC.

The chain carries TRBV2 and TRBJ1-6, with unresolved D. Per germline, CDR1 SNHLY and CDR2 FYNNEI. CDR3 length: 13 amino acids. V was shortened by 7 bases and J by 7 bases, with 11 bases between the two germline ends. The CDR3 reads CASTAELNSPLHF. In DNA form, the CDR3 reads TGTGCCAGCACGGCCGAACTAAATTCACCCCTCCACTTT.

The gene calls are TRBV2 and TRBJ2-4; D may be TRBD1 (6 bases). CDR3 size: 14 residues. The V end lost 2 bases, the J end lost 9 bases, and 14 bases lay between the germline ends. Germline lookup yields CDR1 SNHLY and CDR2 FYNNEI. The CDR3 spells CASSESVGGGIQYF. The CDR3, as DNA: TGTGCCAGCAGTGAATCGGTTGGGGGCGGCATTCAGTACTTC.

This chain links TRBV7-9 with TRBJ2-2, with 7 bases identical to TRBD1. The CDR3 extends over 14 amino acids. With V trimmed by 3 bases and J by 7 bases, 5 bases remained unmatched. CDR1 is SEHNR and CDR2 is FQNEAQ in the germline V gene (reference sequence). CDR3 bases: TGTGCCAGCAGCTTCGACAGGGCGGGCGGGGAGCTGTTTTTT. Its protein product is CASSFDRAGGELFF.

Concerning this clone: The sample holds other DNA sequences that translate to the same CDR3. The rearrangement uses TRBV29-1 and TRBJ1-1; D might be TRBD1 (6 bases). Germline lookup yields CDR1 SQVTM and CDR2 ANQGSEA. CDR3 size: 10 residues. Between the trimmed V and J ends, which lost 3 bases and 10 bases, there was a span of 9 bases. CDR3 sequence: CSVDQGRAFF. The CDR3 bases are TGCAGCGTTGATCAGGGGCGAGCTTTCTTT.

This clone was seen just once. V is TRBV2 and J is TRBJ2-3; 10 positions match TRBD2. The trim removed 5 bases at V and 2 bases at J, leaving 7 bases unmatched. CDR3 size: 16 residues. Germline-derived CDR1 and CDR2 are SNHLY and FYNNEI. The CDR3 DNA sequence: TGTGCCAGCAGTACTCCCCTAGCGGGGGCCACAGATACGCAGTATTTT. It yields the protein CASSTPLAGATDTQYF. Supplemented by reference TRBV2 and TRBJ2-3, the full variable domain reads EPEVTQTPSHQVTQMGQEVILRCVPISNHLYFYWYRQILGQKVEFLVSFYNNEISEKSEIFDDQFSVERPDGSNFTLKIRSTKLEDSAMYFCASSTPLAGATDTQYFGPGTRLTVL.

V is TRBV6-5 and J is TRBJ2-7; TRBD1 matches 10 bases. From germline, CDR1 is MNHEY and CDR2 SVGAGI. CDR3 length: 15 amino acids. V lost 5 bases to trimming and J lost 6 bases; unmatched junction nucleotides: 10. Here the CDR3 reads CASSPWTGGMREQYF. The CDR3 DNA reads TGTGCCAGCAGTCCCTGGACAGGGGGTATGCGCGAGCAGTACTTC.

This clone occurred once. The chain couples TRBV2 to TRBJ1-2; 8 bases are shared with TRBD1. CDR1 is SNHLY, CDR2 FYNNEI, per germline. CDR3 length: 14 amino acids. Trimming at V came to 6 bases and at J to 2 bases, leaving 5 bases not matched to a gene. CDR3 sequence (DNA): TGTGCCAGCAGCCCAGGGGGCGCAAACTATGGCTACACCTTC. It codes for CASSPGGANYGYTF. Looking up the rest from reference TRBV2 and TRBJ1-2 gives the full variable domain: EPEVTQTPSHQVTQMGQEVILRCVPISNHLYFYWYRQILGQKVEFLVSFYNNEISEKSEIFDDQFSVERPDGSNFTLKIRSTKLEDSAMYFCASSPGGANYGYTFGSGTRLTVV.

The chain combines TRBV2 with TRBJ1-6, with D unclear. Trimming removed 7 bases at V and 9 bases at J, with 10 bases between. Germline V gene data show CDR1 as SNHLY and CDR2 as FYNNEI. There are 12 residues in the CDR3. The CDR3 sequence is CASTNRGSPLHF. The CDR3 DNA is TGTGCCAGCACCAATCGGGGTTCACCCCTCCACTTT.

CDR3 DNA: TGTGCCAGCAGTGACCGGTCGGAGGGGAGGAACCCCTTGGGGATATACAGCGAGCAGTACTTC. This sequence encodes CASSDRSEGRNPLGIYSEQYF. This chain connects TRBV6-4 to TRBJ2-7; maybe TRBD2 (6 bases). This CDR3 has 21 amino acids. CDR1 and CDR2 from the germline V gene are MRHNA and SNTAGT. V lost 2 bases to trimming and J lost 6 bases, with 35 bases between them.

The gene calls are TRBV9 and TRBJ1-2; D is perhaps TRBD1 (6 bases). V was trimmed by 0 bases and J by 5 bases, leaving 14 bases between them. The CDR3 consists of 15 residues. Germline loops: CDR1 SGDLS, CDR2 YYNGEE. The CDR3: CASSVETGDLYGYTF. Here the CDR3 DNA reads TGTGCCAGCAGCGTAGAGACAGGAGATTTGTATGGCTACACCTTC. The entire variable domain, with the rest obtained from reference TRBV9 and TRBJ1-2, is as follows: DSGVTQTPKHLITATGQRVTLRCSPRSGDLSVYWYQQSLDQGLQFLIQYYNGEERAKGNILERFSAQQFPDLHSELNLSSLELGDSALYFCASSVETGDLYGYTFGSGTRLTVV.

The chain is built from TRBV11-3 and TRBJ2-2; 7 nucleotides agree with TRBD2. Germline V lookup: CDR1 SGHNT, CDR2 YENEEA. V was pared by 5 bases and J by 6 bases, with 9 bases of the junction left unmatched. The length of the CDR3 is 15 residues. In nucleotides, the CDR3 is TGTGCCAGCAGCGGCAGTCTGGGAGGGTCCGGGGAGCTGTTTTTT. Amino acids: CASSGSLGGSGELFF.

The chain has TRBV19 and TRBJ2-5; D not certain. V was pared by 3 bases and J by 5 bases, with 7 bases between. The CDR3 is 12 amino acids. CDR1 is LNHDA and CDR2 is SQIVND in the germline V gene (reference sequence). Here the CDR3 DNA reads TGTGCCAGTAGTATGGGCCGCGAGACCCAGTACTTC. Protein product: CASSMGRETQYF.

This sequence joins TRBV24-1 and TRBJ2-3, with 9 bases fitting TRBD2. The CDR3 runs to 17 residues. With 4 bases clipped from V and 6 bases from J, the junction kept 13 bases outside the gene matches. Germline assignment: CDR1 KGHDR and CDR2 SFDVKD. In DNA, the CDR3 is TGTGCCACCAGTGACCCTCCCGGGACTAGCCTTGGGGATACGCAGTATTTT. Protein sequence: CATSDPPGTSLGDTQYF.